The 8 T cell receptor beta chains listed next were all sequenced from one sample in a study of identical twins. TCRdb ran MiXCR on the 5' RACE reads and lists one entry per CDR3 protein. The repertoire holds 300,000 to 400,000 distinct CDR3 sequences, with 9% to 15% as singletons. These data also formed part of another study, on yellow fever vaccine responses in identical twins.

Sequencing was performed on CD8+ T cells sorted from blood. The receptors come from a woman in her late teens or twenties in good health.

This clonotype came up many times. The chain carries TRBV12-3 or TRBV12-4 and TRBJ2-1; TRBD2 agrees at 15 bases. The CDR3 loop spans 15 amino acids. The V gene end was trimmed by 6 bases and the J gene end by 5 bases; junction bases not matched to a gene: 2. The CDR3 spells CASRGTSGRNNEQFF. The CDR3 bases are TGTGCCAGCAGAGGGACTAGCGGGAGGAACAATGAGCAGTTCTTC.

The chain recombines TRBV2 with TRBJ1-5; 7 nucleotides line up with TRBD1. V lost 7 bases to trimming and J lost 5 bases; unmatched junction nucleotides: 8. Per germline, CDR1 SNHLY and CDR2 FYNNEI. This CDR3 comprises 14 residues. CDR3 in amino acids: CASTTGVADQPQHF. The DNA for the CDR3 is TGTGCCAGCACTACAGGGGTTGCGGATCAGCCCCAGCATTTT.

The chain recombines TRBV7-6 with TRBJ2-1; 10 nucleotides line up with TRBD2. The CDR3 loop spans 16 amino acids. V lost 5 bases and J lost 7; bases outside the gene matches: 11. Germline loops: CDR1 SGHVS, CDR2 FNYEAQ. CDR3 DNA: TGTGCCAGCAGCCGAGATAGCGGGAGGCTCGGGAATGAGCAGTTCTTC. This translates into CASSRDSGRLGNEQFF.

This chain joins TRBV19 and TRBJ2-5; D is perhaps TRBD2 (7 bases). Germline CDR1 and CDR2: LNHDA and SQIVND (reference sequence). The V end was cut by 3 bases, the J end by 0 bases, with 14 bases between. The CDR3 consists of 16 residues. The CDR3 DNA sequence: TGTGCCAGTAGTATCATTCGGGGGGCGGACCAAGAGACCCAGTACTTC. Amino acids: CASSIIRGADQETQYF.

The chain carries TRBV3-1 and TRBJ1-4, with D unclear. Germline V gene data show CDR1 as LGHDT and CDR2 as YNNKEL (reference sequence). The V end was cut by 1 base, the J end by 8 bases, with 14 bases between. CDR3 size: 15 residues. The CDR3 DNA reads TGTGCCAGCAGCCAAGTACCCACGACGGGGGAAAAACTGTTTTTT. It codes for CASSQVPTTGEKLFF. Together with reference TRBV3-1 and TRBJ1-4, the CDR3 gives the full variable domain: DTAVSQTPKYLVTQMGNDKSIKCEQNLGHDTMYWYKQDSKKFLKIMFSYNNKELIINETVPNRFSPKSPDKAHLNLHINSLELGDSAVYFCASSQVPTTGEKLFFGSGTQLSVL.

The CDR3 reads CASSLGLAGGIDNEQFF. The CDR3 region has the DNA TGTGCCAGCAGCTTAGGATTAGCGGGGGGGATAGACAATGAGCAGTTCTTC. The chain is built from TRBV13 and TRBJ2-1; 11 bases align to TRBD2. This CDR3 spans 17 amino acids. The V and J ends lost 0 bases and 5 bases, in that order; junction bases with no gene match: 6. Germline CDR1 PRHDT, CDR2 FYEKMQ (reference sequence).

This clonotype was seen more than once but under ten times. The rearrangement uses TRBV5-1 and TRBJ2-2; D is ambiguous. Germline values: CDR1 SGHRS, CDR2 YFSETQ. Trimming took 2 bases from V and 4 from J, leaving 12 bases between them. There are 15 residues in the CDR3. DNA for the CDR3: TGCGCCAGCAGCTTAGGCCCCTCGGGCACCGGGGAGCTGTTTTTT. This encodes CASSLGPSGTGELFF.

The table lists this clonotype with a few counts. The rearrangement links TRBV6-6 to TRBJ1-2, with D perhaps matching TRBD1 (5 bases). The CDR3 spans 12 residues. V was cut by 7 bases and J by 7 bases, with 13 bases left in between. Germline values: CDR1 MNHNY, CDR2 SVGAGI (reference sequence). This chain's CDR3 is CASMSGLSGYTF. CDR3 nucleotide sequence: TGTGCCAGCATGTCAGGGTTGTCTGGCTACACCTTC.